The 29 T cell receptor beta chains below were found in one sample sequenced in a study of blood T cell repertoires in COVID-19. Profiling relied on immunoSEQ multiplex PCR, and the TCRdb table lists in-frame clones only, not all of them. The sample holds about 59,000 clones, 75% to 85% seen once. Sequencing input: peripheral blood. These TCRs come from a man aged 55-75 years with acute or convalescent COVID-19.

The V and J genes are TRBV5-8 and TRBJ2-2, with no clear D. The CDR3 contains 14 residues. Looked up from germline, CDR1 is SGHTS and CDR2 is YDEGEE. V was shortened by 7 bases and J by 1 base, with 11 bases between the two germline ends. This CDR3 is CASQLKLNTGELFF. The CDR3 DNA reads as TGTGCCAGCCAACTCAAATTGAACACCGGGGAGCTGTTTTTT.

This clone has at least ten counts. J is TRBJ2-2 and V is TRBV6-1; D is unresolved. The CDR3 extends over 15 amino acids. Germline loops: CDR1 MNHNS, CDR2 SASEGT. With 0 bases removed from V and 6 bases from J, the gap between germline ends came to 11 bases. Here the CDR3 DNA reads TGTGCCAGCAGTGAAGCGCACACATACCCCGGGGAGCTGTTTTTT. Translating gives CASSEAHTYPGELFF.

Only one count was recorded for this clone. This chain links TRBV21-1 with TRBJ1-2; the table names TRBD1, a call not compared with the DNA. TRBV21-1 is reported as a pseudogene. This CDR3 is 18 amino acids long. The CDR3 coding sequence is TGTGCCAGCAGCAAAGGGGTGAGACAGCCAAATTCTCGGGATGGCTACACCTTC. Amino acids: CASSKGVRQPNSRDGYTF.

The rearrangement uses TRBV6-5 and TRBJ2-5; the match to TRBD2 covers 12 bases. This CDR3 comprises 15 residues. Germline loops: CDR1 MNHEY, CDR2 SVGAGI. V lost 7 bases to trimming and J lost 3 bases; unmatched junction nucleotides: 6. The CDR3 DNA reads TGTGCCAGCACCGGACGACTAGCGGGGGAAGAGACCCAGTACTTC. This sequence encodes CASTGRLAGEETQYF.

This chain joins TRBV19 and TRBJ1-3; TRBD1 matches at 7 bases. Germline-derived CDR1 and CDR2 are LNHDA and SQIVND (reference sequence). Losses at the gene ends were 6 bases for V and 4 bases for J; bases not matched to a gene: 18. The CDR3 loop spans 18 amino acids. The CDR3 coding sequence is TGTGCCAGTAGCTATTCTCGAAATCCGACAGGGAGAGGAAACACCATATATTTT. Amino acid sequence: CASSYSRNPTGRGNTIYF. Drawing the rest from reference TRBV19 and TRBJ1-3, the complete variable domain is DGGITQSPKYLFRKEGQNVTLSCEQNLNHDAMYWYRQDPGQGLRLIYYSQIVNDFQKGDIAEGYSVSREKKESFPLTVTSAQKNPTAFYLCASSYSRNPTGRGNTIYFGEGSWLTVV.

The V call is TRBV11-1, the J call TRBJ2-1, with 9 bases that match TRBD2. The J segment lost 3 bases and the V segment lost 5 bases, leaving 5 bases of the junction unmatched. CDR3 length: 15 amino acids. Germline loops: CDR1 SGHAT, CDR2 FQDESV (reference sequence). Written as DNA, the CDR3 is TGTGCCAGCAGCGCAGGACTAGCGAACTACAATGAGCAGTTCTTC. Translating gives CASSAGLANYNEQFF.

This chain connects TRBV6-5 to TRBJ2-7, with 9 nucleotides matching TRBD1. The V and J ends lost 6 bases and 8 bases, in that order; junction bases with no gene match: 8. The CDR3 covers 13 residues. CDR1 and CDR2 (germline): MNHEY, SVGAGI. The CDR3 region is CASRGDRVQQQYF. The CDR3 DNA sequence: TGTGCCAGCAGGGGGGACAGGGTGCAACAGCAGTACTTC.

The V call is TRBV7-2, the J call TRBJ2-1, with TRBD2 matching over 10 bases. This CDR3 is built from 15 residues. Trimming cost V 2 bases and J 6 bases; bases outside gene matches: 4. CDR1 is SGHTA and CDR2 is FQGNSA in the germline V gene. CDR3 nucleotide sequence: TGTGCCAGCAGCTTATCTCCTAGCGGGGGCAATGAGCAGTTCTTC. It specifies CASSLSPSGGNEQFF.

This clone was picked up a small number of times. The V call is TRBV6-4, the J call TRBJ2-2, with 11 bases fitting TRBD2. The CDR3 consists of 17 residues. CDR1 and CDR2 from the germline V gene are MRHNA and SNTAGT. J was trimmed by 6 bases and V by 6 bases; bases with no gene match: 12. The CDR3 is CASSSTSGGRWAGELFF. Written as DNA, the CDR3 is TGTGCCAGCAGCTCAACTAGCGGGGGACGATGGGCCGGGGAGCTGTTTTTT.

The chain uses TRBV5-1 and TRBJ1-2; D ambiguous. This CDR3 region has 11 residues. V lost 5 bases and J lost 7, with 9 bases in between. The germline CDR1 and CDR2 sequences are SGHRS and YFSETQ. The CDR3 region is CASRLNSGYTF. CDR3 in DNA: TGCGCCAGCAGGCTAAACAGTGGCTACACCTTC.

This clone was picked up a small number of times. This chain uses TRBV27 with TRBJ1-5; 8 bases are a match to TRBD1. The CDR3 has 14 residues. CDR1 and CDR2 from the germline V gene are MNHEY and SMNVEV (reference sequence). Trimming cost V 6 bases and J 6 bases; bases outside gene matches: 7. The CDR3 coding sequence is TGTGCCAGCAGCCTACAGGGGGACGGTCAGCCCCAGCATTTT. As protein: CASSLQGDGQPQHF.

The chain joins TRBV10-1 to TRBJ2-1, with 9 bases lining up with TRBD1. Germline values: CDR1 WNHNN, CDR2 SYGVQD (reference sequence). This CDR3 has 15 amino acids. J was trimmed by 7 bases and V by 6 bases; bases with no gene match: 10. CDR3 region: CASSPGQGTVNEQFF. The DNA of the CDR3 is TGCGCCAGCAGCCCGGGACAGGGTACGGTGAATGAGCAGTTCTTC.

The rearrangement links TRBV7-3 to TRBJ2-2; the D gene is possibly TRBD1 (6 bases). There are 14 residues in the CDR3. V lost 6 bases and J 5 bases, leaving 13 bases between the germline ends. From germline, CDR1 is SGHTA and CDR2 FQGTGA. The CDR3 region is CASSDRSQTGELFF. The CDR3 DNA is TGTGCCAGCAGTGACAGGAGTCAGACCGGGGAGCTGTTTTTT.

This clone was observed a few times. This chain joins TRBV14 and TRBJ1-5, with D perhaps TRBD1 (6 bases). Germline CDR1 is SGHDN and CDR2 is FVKESK. This CDR3 comprises 13 residues. Trimming took off 5 bases at V and 4 bases at J, with 9 bases between the two ends. This CDR3 reads CASSWDTNQPQHF. CDR3 coding DNA: TGTGCCAGCAGCTGGGACACGAATCAGCCCCAGCATTTT.

This CDR3 is CASSRGQSGDQPQHF. CDR3 sequence (DNA): TGTGCCAGCAGTCGGGGACAGTCGGGAGATCAGCCCCAGCATTTT. This chain joins TRBV6-5 and TRBJ1-5; TRBD1 aligns across 7 bases. The CDR3 is 15 residues long. Germline V lookup: CDR1 MNHEY, CDR2 SVGAGI. V lost 5 bases, J lost 5 bases, and 9 bases stayed unmatched.

This chain connects TRBV4-1 to TRBJ2-2, with 10 bases that match TRBD2. Germline CDR1 MGHRA, CDR2 YSYEKL. The V gene end was trimmed by 0 bases and the J gene end by 2 bases; junction bases not matched to a gene: 3. The CDR3 sequence is 17 residues long. This CDR3 is CASSQELAGINTGELFF. The CDR3 DNA is TGCGCCAGCAGCCAAGAACTAGCGGGGATTAACACCGGGGAGCTGTTTTTT.

The V gene is TRBV27, the J gene TRBJ1-5, with D unresolved. The V gene's germline CDR1 is MNHEY and CDR2 SMNVEV (reference sequence). Trimming shortened V by 3 bases and J by 5 bases, and 5 bases separated the two germline ends. This CDR3 spans 12 amino acids. The CDR3 DNA is TGTGCCAGCAGTTTCCTTCATCAGCCCCAGCATTTT. It yields the protein CASSFLHQPQHF.

In this sample, this clone turned up once. The chain joins TRBV5-1 to TRBJ2-3, with 8 bases fitting TRBD2. This CDR3 has 15 residues. J lost 3 bases, V lost 2 bases, and 5 bases had no gene match. CDR1 SGHRS and CDR2 YFSETQ come from the germline V gene. The CDR3 loop is CASSFSGVWTDTQYF. In DNA form, the CDR3 reads TGCGCCAGCAGCTTTAGCGGGGTCTGGACAGATACGCAGTATTTT.

J is TRBJ1-2 and V is TRBV3-1 (or the pseudogene TRBV3-2), with D unclear. The ends were cut back, 1 base at V and 5 bases at J, with 8 bases in the middle. This CDR3 spans 13 amino acids. Germline-derived CDR1 and CDR2 are LGHDT and YNNKEL (reference sequence). The CDR3 DNA is TGTGCCAGCAGCCAAGTAGCGGCATATGGCTACACCTTC. Translation: CASSQVAAYGYTF.

This clone was counted a single time. The chain joins TRBV30 to TRBJ1-4; tentatively, D is TRBD1 (6 bases). Trimming stripped 4 bases from V and 8 bases from J, with 20 bases between. This CDR3 has 15 residues. CDR1 and CDR2 from the germline V gene are GTSNPN and SVGIG (reference sequence). CDR3 coding DNA: TGTGCCTGGAACCCCCCGGGACATAGTTCGGAAAAACTGTTTTTT. Translating gives CAWNPPGHSSEKLFF.

This clone was counted between two and nine times. This chain links TRBV7-2 with TRBJ2-7, with D possibly TRBD2 on 6 matching bases. This CDR3 is 14 amino acids long. V dropped 6 bases and J dropped 3 bases, with 15 bases sitting between them. Germline CDR1 SGHTA, CDR2 FQGNSA. CDR3 in DNA: TGTGCCAGCAGACCCGGGGGTGGTGGCTACGAGCAGTACTTC. Amino acid sequence: CASRPGGGGYEQYF.

The chain employs TRBV5-1 and TRBJ1-1, with D perhaps matching TRBD1 (6 bases). The CDR3 extends over 14 amino acids. Germline loops: CDR1 SGHRS, CDR2 YFSETQ. The V and J ends lost 4 bases and 3 bases respectively, with 13 bases between them. The DNA for the CDR3 is TGCGCCAGCAGCAATGGACAGTTGGACACTGAAGCTTTCTTT. This gives the protein CASSNGQLDTEAFF.

The V and J genes are TRBV27 and TRBJ2-3, with TRBD2 as a possible D gene (7 bases). Trimming left V 8 bases short and J 6 bases short, with 21 bases between. This CDR3 contains 15 residues. Germline CDR1 is MNHEY and CDR2 is SMNVEV (reference sequence). CDR3 amino acids: CASATWRGHRDTQYF. CDR3 DNA: TGTGCCAGCGCGACTTGGCGGGGGCACAGGGATACGCAGTATTTT.

This rearrangement joins TRBV12-3 or TRBV12-4 to TRBJ1-1; D may be TRBD1 (5 bases). V was shortened by 6 bases and J by 7 bases, with 15 bases between the two germline ends. The CDR3 runs to 13 residues. This CDR3 is CASSPSGGVEAFF. As DNA, the CDR3 is TGTGCCAGCAGCCCATCTGGGGGGGTTGAAGCTTTCTTT.

The chain is built from TRBV7-9 and TRBJ2-3, with 7 positions matching TRBD1. CDR3 length equals 13 residues. Trimming at V came to 5 bases and at J to 6 bases, leaving 5 bases not matched to a gene. Germline V gene sequence: CDR1 SEHNR, CDR2 FQNEAQ (reference sequence). In DNA form, the CDR3 reads TGTGCCAGCAGCGCGGACAGGCGGGATACGCAGTATTTT. Residues: CASSADRRDTQYF. The entire variable domain, with the rest obtained from reference TRBV7-9 and TRBJ2-3, is as follows: DTGVSQNPRHKITKRGQNVTFRCDPISEHNRLYWYRQTLGQGPEFLTYFQNEAQLEKSRLLSDRFSAERPKGSFSTLEIQRTEQGDSAMYLCASSADRRDTQYFGPGTRLTVL.

Only one count was recorded for this clone. The rearrangement links TRBV6-5 to TRBJ1-2, with D perhaps TRBD1 (5 bases). Between the trimmed V and J ends, which lost 2 bases and 5 bases, there was a span of 12 bases. This CDR3 is built from 14 residues. Germline V CDR1 and CDR2: MNHEY, SVGAGI. The CDR3 DNA reads as TGTGCCAGCAGTTACAGCGGGGCTCCTTATGGCTACACCTTC. Protein: CASSYSGAPYGYTF.

CDR3 DNA sequence: TGCGCCAGCAGCTTGGCAGGGAGGGAGACCCAGTACTTC. Translated: CASSLAGRETQYF. The genes are TRBV5-1 and TRBJ2-5; D may be TRBD2 (6 bases). Trimming cost V 0 bases and J 5 bases, with 8 bases left between them. CDR1 is SGHRS and CDR2 is YFSETQ in the germline V gene. CDR3 length: 13 amino acids.

The sample holds one count of this clone. The chain employs TRBV15 and TRBJ2-6; TRBD1 might be the D (5 bases). This CDR3 has 17 residues. Germline V gene sequence: CDR1 LNHNV, CDR2 YYDKDF (reference sequence). The ends were cut back, 0 bases at V and 2 bases at J, with 11 bases in the middle. The CDR3 is CATSRELQGAGANVLTF. The CDR3 nucleotides are TGTGCCACCAGCAGAGAGCTCCAGGGCGCTGGGGCCAACGTCCTGACTTTC.

The gene calls are TRBV19 and TRBJ1-4, with 7 bases fitting TRBD1. Germline V lookup: CDR1 LNHDA, CDR2 SQIVND (reference sequence). V shed 6 bases and J 0 bases; nucleotides not matched to a gene: 7. This CDR3 has 16 amino acids. The CDR3 DNA reads as TGTGCCAGTAGGAGCAGGGGGTACGCAACTAATGAAAAACTGTTTTTT. This sequence encodes CASRSRGYATNEKLFF.